A selection of T cell receptor beta chains follows, all from one sample in a study of T cells after yellow fever vaccination. Each CDR3 protein is one row after TCRdb ran MiXCR on the 5' RACE reads. The table records some 160,000 distinct CDR3 sequences, around 9.3% of them present only once. The sample here was CD8+ T cells sorted from PBMCs, taken 45 days after the yellow fever booster vaccination. All receptors derive from a man aged 18-30 years who received the YFV17D yellow fever vaccine. CDR3s include the opening cysteine and the closing phenylalanine or tryptophan. The D gene is left open where the match is weak. The listing skips clone size in some rows; elsewhere it reads once, few, many or a size class.

NA	few	TRBV20-1	TRBJ2-4	TGCAGTGCTAGAGACCCGGGTAGGGCCAAAAACATTCAGTACTTC	CSARDPGRAKNIQYF
NA	few	TRBV19	TRBJ2-3	TGTGCCAGTAGTATTGGGCTGAACACAGATACGCAGTATTTT	CASSIGLNTDTQYF
TRBD2	NA	TRBV7-3	TRBJ2-1	TGTGCCAGCAGCCCCTGGACTAGCGGGGGATACAATGAGCAGTTCTTC	CASSPWTSGGYNEQFF
TRBD2	many	TRBV7-9	TRBJ2-1	TGTGCCAGCAGCTTAGAGGGGACTAGCGGCAATGAGCAGTTCTTC	CASSLEGTSGNEQFF
NA	few	TRBV7-9	TRBJ1-1	TGTGCCAGCAGCTCCCCGGGGAGTGAGAATGAAGCTTTCTTT	CASSSPGSENEAFF
NA	NA	TRBV6-6	TRBJ1-1	TGTGCCAGCAGGGACGGTGTGAACACTGAAGCTTTCTTT	CASRDGVNTEAFF
TRBD1	NA	TRBV5-6	TRBJ2-7	TGTGCCAGCGGCTGGACAGGGCTAGACGAGCAGTACTTC	CASGWTGLDEQYF
TRBD1	many	TRBV20-1	TRBJ2-2	TGCAGTGCTAATGCGGACAGGGTGGCGAACACCGGGGAGCTGTTTTTT	CSANADRVANTGELFF
NA	NA	TRBV6-5	TRBJ2-1	TGTGCCAGCACGAGGGGGGGACTTAACAATGAGCAGTTCTTC	CASTRGGLNNEQFF
NA	few	TRBV7-9	TRBJ2-7	TGTGCCAGCAGCCCGCGTCGAGATGGTAACCCCTACGAGCAGTACTTC	CASSPRRDGNPYEQYF
NA	few	TRBV2	TRBJ2-5	TGTGCCAGCAGTGAAAGGCCCCGGGTGGAGACCCAGTACTTC	CASSERPRVETQYF
NA	NA	TRBV12-3/TRBV12-4	TRBJ2-7	TGTGCCAGCAGTTTAGGTCTAGGGTACGTCGGGATCAGGGAGGAGCAGTACTTC	CASSLGLGYVGIREEQYF
TRBD2	many	TRBV7-3	TRBJ2-3	TGTGCCAGCAGCTTGGCGACTAGCGGGGGCACAGATACGCAGTATTTT	CASSLATSGGTDTQYF
TRBD2	NA	TRBV7-3	TRBJ2-7	TGTGCCAGCAGCTTAGAAGCGGGGGGGCTCGACGAGCAGTACTTC	CASSLEAGGLDEQYF
NA	NA	TRBV20-1	TRBJ1-1	TGCAGTGCTAGAGTTCGGAAGAACACTGAAGCTTTCTTT	CSARVRKNTEAFF
TRBD1	NA	TRBV4-3	TRBJ2-1	TGCGCCAGCAGCCTCGTTCCGGGACAGGGGGTACACAATGAGCAGTTCTTC	CASSLVPGQGVHNEQFF
NA	NA	TRBV4-3	TRBJ2-7	TGCGCCAGCAGCCCGGCGGACTCCTACGAGCAGTACTTC	CASSPADSYEQYF
TRBD2	NA	TRBV4-3	TRBJ2-1	TGCGCCAGCAGCCTCGGTAGCGGGGCCTACAATGAGCAGTTCTTC	CASSLGSGAYNEQFF
NA	NA	TRBV23-1	TRBJ2-2	TGCGCCAGCAGCGGGGATACGAACACCGGGGAGCTGTTTTTT	CASSGDTNTGELFF
NA	NA	TRBV6-2/TRBV6-3	TRBJ2-2	TGTGCCAGCGGTCGTCTAGGCACCGGGGAGCTGTTTTTT	CASGRLGTGELFF
TRBD1	many	TRBV7-6	TRBJ2-7	TGTGCCAGCAGCTTCCGCGGACAGGGCCGAGTACACGAGCAGTACTTC	CASSFRGQGRVHEQYF
NA	NA	TRBV6-2/TRBV6-3	TRBJ2-1	TGTGCCAGTACAGTATCCTCCTACAATGAGCAGTTCTTC	CASTVSSYNEQFF
NA	few	TRBV11-2	TRBJ2-3	TGTGCCAGCAGCCCCTCAGGTACGAGGTCCCCAGATACGCAGTATTTT	CASSPSGTRSPDTQYF
NA	few	TRBV9	TRBJ2-5	TGTGCCAGCAGCGTCGGCGGGGACGAGGAAGAGACCCAGTACTTC	CASSVGGDEEETQYF
TRBD1	NA	TRBV7-9	TRBJ2-1	TGTGCCAGCAGCTCTTTAACTGCCGGGACAGGGACTTACAATGAGCAGTTCTTC	CASSSLTAGTGTYNEQFF
TRBD2	NA	TRBV2	TRBJ2-2	TGTGCCAGCAGTGGGCTAGCGGGTACCACCGGGGAGCTGTTTTTT	CASSGLAGTTGELFF
TRBD2	few	TRBV4-2	TRBJ2-2	TGTGCCAGCAGCCAAGTGGGTAGCGGGGGAATGTCGGACACCGGGGAGCTGTTTTTT	CASSQVGSGGMSDTGELFF
NA	NA	TRBV19	TRBJ1-5	TGTGCCAGTAGTATAGATAGGGAGCCTCGGGGGCCGCTCCAGCATTTT	CASSIDREPRGPLQHF
NA	NA	TRBV4-3	TRBJ2-5	TGCGCCAGCAGCCAAGCTGTGACCGAAGAGACCCAGTACTTC	CASSQAVTEETQYF